This TCR beta chain emerged from a study of blood T cell repertoires in COVID-19. Across the whole study: Italy, Spain and the United States were the sources of the convalescent and acute COVID-19 samples.

Original methodology: Reference gene primer amplification gave estimated nucleated cell counts. Data came from immunoSEQ multiplex PCR; TCRdb stores just in-frame clones and leaves some out. V and J calls and clone size are copied from that table; D and trimming were computed from the DNA. In the table there are about 100,000 clones, around nine tenths of which are singletons. V shed 4 bases and J 1 base; nucleotides not matched to a gene: 7. CDR1 and CDR2 from the germline V gene are LGHNA and YSLEER. The CDR3 is made up of 18 amino acids. The rearrangement links TRBV4-3 to TRBJ2-3, with 14 bases lining up with TRBD2. The sequenced material came from peripheral blood. The clonotype was recovered from a human donor in a cohort sampled during active COVID-19. The CDR3 region is CASSRRTSGGPGTDTQYF. As DNA, the CDR3 is TGCGCCAGCAGCCGTCGGACTAGCGGGGGGCCCGGCACAGATACGCAGTATTTT.